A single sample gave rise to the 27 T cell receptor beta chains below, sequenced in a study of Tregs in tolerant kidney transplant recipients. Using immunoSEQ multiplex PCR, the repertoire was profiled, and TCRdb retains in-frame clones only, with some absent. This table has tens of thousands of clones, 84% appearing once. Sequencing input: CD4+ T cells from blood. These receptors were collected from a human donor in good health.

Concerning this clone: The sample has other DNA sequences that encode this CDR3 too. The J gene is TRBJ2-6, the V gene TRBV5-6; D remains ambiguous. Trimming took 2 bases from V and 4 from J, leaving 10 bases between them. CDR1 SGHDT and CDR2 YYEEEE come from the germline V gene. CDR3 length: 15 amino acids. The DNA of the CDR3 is TGTGCCAGCAGCTTAATTTCAGCCGGGGCCAACGTCCTGACTTTC. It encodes CASSLISAGANVLTF.

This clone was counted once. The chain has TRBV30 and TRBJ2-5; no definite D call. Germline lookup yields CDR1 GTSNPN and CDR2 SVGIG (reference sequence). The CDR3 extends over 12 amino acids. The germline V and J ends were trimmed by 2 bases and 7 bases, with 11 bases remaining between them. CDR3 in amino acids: CAWSRQPRTQYF. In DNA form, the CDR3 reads TGTGCCTGGAGTCGGCAGCCCCGGACCCAGTACTTC.

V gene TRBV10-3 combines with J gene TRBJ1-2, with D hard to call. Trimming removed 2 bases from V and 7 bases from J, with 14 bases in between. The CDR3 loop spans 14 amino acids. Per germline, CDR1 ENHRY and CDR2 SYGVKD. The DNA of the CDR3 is TGTGCCATCAGTGAGGTTCACAGCGAGGGTGGCTACACCTTC. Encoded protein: CAISEVHSEGGYTF.

As DNA, the CDR3 is TGCGCCAGCACCAACGGGGGCACGCCGAACACTGAAGCTTTCTTT. Translating gives CASTNGGTPNTEAFF. The chain has TRBV5-1 and TRBJ1-1; D possibly corresponds to TRBD1 (6 bases). This CDR3 contains 15 residues. V was trimmed by 6 bases and J by 1 base, leaving 16 bases between them. Germline V gives CDR1 SGHRS, CDR2 YFSETQ.

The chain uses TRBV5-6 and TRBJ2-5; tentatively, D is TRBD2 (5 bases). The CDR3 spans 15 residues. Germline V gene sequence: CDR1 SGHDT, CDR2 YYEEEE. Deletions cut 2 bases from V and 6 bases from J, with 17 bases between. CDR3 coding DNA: TGTGCCAGCAGCTTAGACCGGGGTTTAGGGAAGACCCAGTACTTC. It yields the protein CASSLDRGLGKTQYF. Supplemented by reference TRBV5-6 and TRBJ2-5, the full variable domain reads DAGVTQSPTHLIKTRGQQVTLRCSPKSGHDTVSWYQQALGQGPQFIFQYYEEEERQRGNFPDRFSGHQFPNYSSELNVNALLLGDSALYLCASSLDRGLGKTQYFGPGTRLLVL.

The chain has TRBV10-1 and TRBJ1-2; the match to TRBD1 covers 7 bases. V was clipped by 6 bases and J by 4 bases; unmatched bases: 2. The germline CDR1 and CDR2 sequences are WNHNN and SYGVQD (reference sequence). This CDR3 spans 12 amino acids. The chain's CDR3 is CASSSGGYGYTF. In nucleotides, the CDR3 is TGCGCCAGCAGCTCAGGGGGCTATGGCTACACCTTC.

CDR3 in amino acids: CASSPRVSNEQFF. The CDR3 bases are TGTGCCAGCAGCCCTCGGGTCTCGAATGAGCAGTTCTTC. The V and J genes are TRBV11-3 and TRBJ2-1; the D is unclear. V was shortened by 5 bases and J by 7 bases, with 12 bases between the two germline ends. This CDR3 spans 13 amino acids. CDR1 is SGHNT, CDR2 YENEEA, per germline.

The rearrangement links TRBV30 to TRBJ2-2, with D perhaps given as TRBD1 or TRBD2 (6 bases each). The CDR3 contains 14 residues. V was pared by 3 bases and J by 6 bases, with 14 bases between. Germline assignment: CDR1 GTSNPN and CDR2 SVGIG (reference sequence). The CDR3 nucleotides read TGTGCCTGGAGAACACGAGGGGGGTCCGGGGAGCTGTTTTTT. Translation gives CAWRTRGGSGELFF.

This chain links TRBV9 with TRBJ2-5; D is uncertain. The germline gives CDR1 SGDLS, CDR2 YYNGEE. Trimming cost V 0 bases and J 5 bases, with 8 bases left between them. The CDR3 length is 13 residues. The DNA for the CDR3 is TGTGCCAGCAGCGTAGCTGATCTGGAGACCCAGTACTTC. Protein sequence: CASSVADLETQYF.

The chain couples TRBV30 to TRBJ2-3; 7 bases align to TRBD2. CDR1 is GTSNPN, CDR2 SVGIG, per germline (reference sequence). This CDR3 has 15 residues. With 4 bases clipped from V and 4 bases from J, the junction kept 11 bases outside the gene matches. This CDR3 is CAWKRTRGGSDTQYF. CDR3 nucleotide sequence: TGTGCCTGGAAAAGGACCCGCGGGGGTTCAGATACGCAGTATTTT. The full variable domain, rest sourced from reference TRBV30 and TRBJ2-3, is SQTIHQWPATLVQPVGSPLSLECTVEGTSNPNLYWYRQAAGRGLQLLFYSVGIGQISSEVPQNLSASRPQDRQFILSSKKLLLSDSGFYLCAWKRTRGGSDTQYFGPGTRLTVL.

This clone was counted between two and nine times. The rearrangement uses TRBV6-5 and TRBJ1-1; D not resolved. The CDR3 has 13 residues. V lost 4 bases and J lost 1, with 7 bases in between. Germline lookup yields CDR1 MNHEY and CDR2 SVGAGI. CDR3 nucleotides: TGTGCCAGCAGTTTCTACGGGAACACTGAAGCTTTCTTT. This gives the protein CASSFYGNTEAFF.

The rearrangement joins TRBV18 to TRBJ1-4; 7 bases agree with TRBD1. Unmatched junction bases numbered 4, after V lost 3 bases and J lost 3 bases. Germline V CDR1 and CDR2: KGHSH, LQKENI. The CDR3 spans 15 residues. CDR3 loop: CASSPRGNSNEKLFF. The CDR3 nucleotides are TGTGCCAGCTCACCCAGGGGGAATTCTAATGAAAAACTGTTTTTT.

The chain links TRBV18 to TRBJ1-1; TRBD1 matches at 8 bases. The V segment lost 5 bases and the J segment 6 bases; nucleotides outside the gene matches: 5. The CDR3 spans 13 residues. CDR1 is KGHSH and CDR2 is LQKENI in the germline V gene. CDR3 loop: CASSSTGGAEAFF. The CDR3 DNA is TGTGCCAGCTCATCAACAGGGGGGGCTGAAGCTTTCTTT.

The CDR3 sequence is CASSRRDRVTETQYF. DNA for the CDR3: TGTGCCAGCAGCCGTCGGGACAGGGTGACGGAGACCCAGTACTTC. V usage is TRBV7-8 and J usage is TRBJ2-5, with TRBD1 matching over 9 bases. The germline V gene encodes CDR1 SGHVS and CDR2 FQNEAQ. V lost 5 bases to trimming and J lost 5 bases; unmatched junction nucleotides: 9. The CDR3 spans 15 residues.

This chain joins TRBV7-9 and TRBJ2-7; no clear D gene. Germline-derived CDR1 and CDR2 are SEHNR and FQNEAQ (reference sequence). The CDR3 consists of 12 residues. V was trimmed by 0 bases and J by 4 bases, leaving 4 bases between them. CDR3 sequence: CASSLAVYEQYF. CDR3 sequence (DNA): TGTGCCAGCAGCTTAGCGGTTTACGAGCAGTACTTC.

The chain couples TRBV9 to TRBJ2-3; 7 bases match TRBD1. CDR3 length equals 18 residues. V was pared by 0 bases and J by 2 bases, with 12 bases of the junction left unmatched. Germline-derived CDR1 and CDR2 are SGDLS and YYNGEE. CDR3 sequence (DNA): TGTGCCAGCAGCGTAGGACAGGGTAACATACCCCCCACAGATACGCAGTATTTT. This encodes CASSVGQGNIPPTDTQYF.

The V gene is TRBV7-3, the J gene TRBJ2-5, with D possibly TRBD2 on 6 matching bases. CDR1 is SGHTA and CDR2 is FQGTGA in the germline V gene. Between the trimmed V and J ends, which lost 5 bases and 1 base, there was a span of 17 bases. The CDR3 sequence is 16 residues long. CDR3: CASSKFGGDSQETQYF. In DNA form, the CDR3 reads TGTGCCAGCAGCAAGTTCGGCGGGGATAGCCAAGAGACCCAGTACTTC.

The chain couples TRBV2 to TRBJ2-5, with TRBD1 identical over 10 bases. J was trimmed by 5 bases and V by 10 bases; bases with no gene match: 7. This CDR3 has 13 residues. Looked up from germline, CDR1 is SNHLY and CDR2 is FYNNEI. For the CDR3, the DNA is TGTGCCAATGACAGGGGGCAGGGTGAGACCCAGTACTTC. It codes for CANDRGQGETQYF.

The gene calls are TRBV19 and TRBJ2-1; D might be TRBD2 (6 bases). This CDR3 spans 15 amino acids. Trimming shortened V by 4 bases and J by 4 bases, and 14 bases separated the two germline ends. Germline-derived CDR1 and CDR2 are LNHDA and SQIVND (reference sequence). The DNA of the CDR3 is TGTGCCAGTAGTAGTGGGACTTCAATTTACAATGAGCAGTTCTTC. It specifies CASSSGTSIYNEQFF.

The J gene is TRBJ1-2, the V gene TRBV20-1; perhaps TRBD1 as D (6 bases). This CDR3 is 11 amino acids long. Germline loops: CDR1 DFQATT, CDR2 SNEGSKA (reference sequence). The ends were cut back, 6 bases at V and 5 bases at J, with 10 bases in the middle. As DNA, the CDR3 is TGCAGTGCGGACAGTGGTTATGGCTACACCTTC. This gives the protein CSADSGYGYTF.

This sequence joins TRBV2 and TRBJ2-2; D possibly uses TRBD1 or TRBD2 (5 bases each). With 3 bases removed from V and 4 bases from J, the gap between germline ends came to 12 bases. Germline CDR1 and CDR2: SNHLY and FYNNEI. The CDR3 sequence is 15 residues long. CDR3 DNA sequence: TGTGCCAGCAGTGAGTTGAGGGGTGGCACCGGGGAGCTGTTTTTT. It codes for CASSELRGGTGELFF.

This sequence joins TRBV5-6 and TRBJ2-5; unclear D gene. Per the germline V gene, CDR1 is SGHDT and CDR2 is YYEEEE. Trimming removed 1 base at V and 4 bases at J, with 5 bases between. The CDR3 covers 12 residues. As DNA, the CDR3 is TGTGCCAGCAGCTTGTTTCGAGAGACCCAGTACTTC. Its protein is CASSLFRETQYF.

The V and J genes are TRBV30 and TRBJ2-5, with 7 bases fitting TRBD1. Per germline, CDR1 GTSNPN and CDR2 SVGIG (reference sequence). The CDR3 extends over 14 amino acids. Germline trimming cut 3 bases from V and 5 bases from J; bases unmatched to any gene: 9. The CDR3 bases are TGTGCCTGGAGAGTGGTCAGGGGGAGTGAGACCCAGTACTTC. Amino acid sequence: CAWRVVRGSETQYF. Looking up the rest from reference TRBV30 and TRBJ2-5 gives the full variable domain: SQTIHQWPATLVQPVGSPLSLECTVEGTSNPNLYWYRQAAGRGLQLLFYSVGIGQISSEVPQNLSASRPQDRQFILSSKKLLLSDSGFYLCAWRVVRGSETQYFGPGTRLLVL.

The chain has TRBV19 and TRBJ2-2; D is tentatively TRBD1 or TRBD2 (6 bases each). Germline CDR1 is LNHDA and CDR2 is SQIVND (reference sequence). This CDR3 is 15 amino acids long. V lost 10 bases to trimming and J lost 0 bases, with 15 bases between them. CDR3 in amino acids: CATNTGAANTGELFF. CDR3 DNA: TGTGCCACTAATACGGGGGCCGCGAACACCGGGGAGCTGTTTTTT.

For the CDR3, the DNA is TGTGCCAGCAGCTTGGGACGGACGAACACTGAAGCTTTCTTT. It codes for CASSLGRTNTEAFF. This chain joins TRBV5-4 and TRBJ1-1, with D unresolved. CDR1 is SGHNT and CDR2 is YYREEE in the germline V gene (reference sequence). V was trimmed by 0 bases and J by 1 base, leaving 7 bases between them. CDR3 size: 14 residues.

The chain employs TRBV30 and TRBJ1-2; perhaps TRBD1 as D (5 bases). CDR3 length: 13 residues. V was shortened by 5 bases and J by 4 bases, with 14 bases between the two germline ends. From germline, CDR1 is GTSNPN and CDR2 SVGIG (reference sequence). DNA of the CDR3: TGTGCCTGGCGATCGGGACTCGGCTATGGCTACACCTTC. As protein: CAWRSGLGYGYTF.

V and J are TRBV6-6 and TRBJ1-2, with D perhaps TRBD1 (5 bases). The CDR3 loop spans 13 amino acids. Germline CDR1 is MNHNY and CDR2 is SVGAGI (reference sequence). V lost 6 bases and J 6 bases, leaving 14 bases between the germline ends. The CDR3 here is CASSHGTRDGYTF. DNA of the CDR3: TGTGCCAGCAGCCACGGGACCCGGGATGGCTACACCTTC.